This T cell receptor beta chain stems from a study of human T cells and chemical hapten exposure (dated by TCRdb to the early 2020s). Study-level background: For sensitization, 2% DPC in acetone was applied to a roughly 2 cm by roughly 2 cm area of upper inner arm skin. Blood was sampled from patients pre-sensitization (week 0) and at 2, 6 and about 24 weeks after DPC sensitization. Most of the patients in the cohort were female, and the cohort covered alopecia areata with under or over 50% scalp involvement, alopecia totalis and alopecia universalis. This study followed changes in the peripheral blood TCR repertoire in vivo during primary and secondary sensitization of alopecia patients to the hapten diphenylcyclopropenone (DPC). The libraries were sequenced as a pool, and the TCR yield per sample differed mostly because of small variations in library volumes within the pool. Blood for TCR sequencing was provided by twenty-nine alopecia patients at one to four time points (pre-sensitization, 2, 6 and 24 weeks). Patch testing was performed on the upper back with Finn chambers containing 0.01% DPC, and the patch tests were scored after 6 days according to International Contact Dermatitis Research Group standards. Throughout the roughly 24-week study period, patients were also given weekly therapeutic DPC doses on the scalp. Results the study describes overall, beyond this receptor: Compared with pre-sensitization or healthy control sets, expanded TCRs formed significantly more large CDR3 similarity clusters, which is consistent with antigen-driven responses. No change with DPC sensitization was found in the number of TCRs above 1 in 1000 frequency, and no evidence of global repertoire structure alterations was found. Repeated subsampling changed both the strength of the expansion versus patch-test correlation and the threshold at which the correlation became significant. All patients had alopecia, a presumed autoimmune disease, so their immune response might differ from that of healthy individuals. Patch test score correlated positively with the number of PT1 expanded TCRs, reaching significance at thresholds 8, 16 and 32 but not at 4.

This clonotype was detected many times. The antigen it recognizes is unknown. Base qualities are not at hand, and no much larger clone is one base apart. V loses 5 bases at its end and J loses 4 bases; junction bases beyond the gene matches: 13. Taken from the germline V gene, the CDR1 and CDR2 loops are SQVTM and ANQGSEA. The CDR3 runs 17 amino acids, cysteine and phenylalanine included. Solely the CDR3 DNA is kept, with 51 bases framed from the first base. In the paper's terms, the time point label means: patch test 1, 2 weeks after DPC sensitization. Read against the paper, the sample's treatment or condition label means: therapeutic diphenylcyclopropenone sensitization with weekly scalp DPC. At every patch-test visit, the blood draw took place before the patch test was put on. Eligible patients were aged 18 to 70, diagnosed with alopecia, deemed suitable for DPC therapy, and excluded if pregnant. Unfractionated whole blood was collected in Tempus Blood RNA tubes, and total RNA was extracted from that blood.

The receptor library was made with RACE. TCRdb lists the instrument as NextSeq 500. During library preparation, unique molecular identifiers were attached to individual cDNA molecules so that TCRs could be counted in a quantitative, reproducible way. Each blood RNA sample was used to sequence both TCR alpha and TCR beta chains. As for how the authors treated the data: Samples had a median of roughly 100,000 TCRs, with a range from about 23,224 to 750,000. V, J and CDR3 annotation of the TCR reads was carried out using the Decombinator software suite. Every sample was subsampled to the same number of TCRs (28,000) for the PS versus PT1 abundance plots. TCRs were defined as expanded if absent before sensitization and observed at least eight times at the 2-week time point. Clones were called with MiXCR by TCRdb after fastp trimmed the public reads at Q25, and only in-frame beta chains were retained. Every CDR3 protein is listed once, alongside the most common genes and DNA of its rows. For this entry, the V and J calls and clone size follow TCRdb and not the study's own pipeline. For this sample there are 370,000 or so distinct CDR3 sequences; about 4.4% appear just once. Of the sample, 2% to 2.5% falls within the top ten clones.

The origin of this receptor is a woman aged 50 to 60 with alopecia areata. Some clones in this sample may be carry-over from other donors' samples. Recombination connected TRBV29-1 to TRBJ1-3; TRBD1 fits 11 bases in the junction. The input for sequencing was whole blood, taken in connection with sensitization to the hapten diphenylcyclopropenone (DPC). The DNA sequence is given as TGCAGCGTTCAGGCCGGGACAGGGGGTCCGGCAGGAAACACCATATATTTT. Its amino acids are CSVQAGTGGPAGNTIYF.